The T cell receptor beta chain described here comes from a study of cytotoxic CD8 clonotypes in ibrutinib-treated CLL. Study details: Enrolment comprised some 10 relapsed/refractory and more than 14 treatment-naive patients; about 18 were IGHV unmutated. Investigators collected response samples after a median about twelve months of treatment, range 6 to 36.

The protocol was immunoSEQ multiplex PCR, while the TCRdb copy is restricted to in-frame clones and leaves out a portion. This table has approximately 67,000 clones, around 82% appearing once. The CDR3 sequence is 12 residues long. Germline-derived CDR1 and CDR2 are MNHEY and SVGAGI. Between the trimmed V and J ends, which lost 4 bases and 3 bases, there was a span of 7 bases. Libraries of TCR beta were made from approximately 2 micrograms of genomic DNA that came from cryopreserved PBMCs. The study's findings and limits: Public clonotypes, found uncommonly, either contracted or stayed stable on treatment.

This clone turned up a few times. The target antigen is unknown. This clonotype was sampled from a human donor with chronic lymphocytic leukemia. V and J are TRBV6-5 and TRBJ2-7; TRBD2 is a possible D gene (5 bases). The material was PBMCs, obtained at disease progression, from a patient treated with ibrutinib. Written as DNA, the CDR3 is TGTGCCAGCAGTTCCCGGGACTACGAGCAGTACTTC. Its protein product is CASSSRDYEQYF.